The rows below give T cell receptor beta chains drawn from one sample of a study of cytomegalovirus exposure and HLA in healthy donors. Generated by immunoSEQ multiplex PCR, the TCRdb table keeps only in-frame clones and is missing some. The sample carries 120,000 to 150,000 clones, approximately 80% recorded once. The sequenced material came from PBMCs. The receptors shown here come from a woman in her fifties or sixties in good health and CMV-seropositive. CDR3s include the opening cysteine and the closing phenylalanine or tryptophan. The order of the fields is V gene, D gene, J gene, clone size, CDR3 protein, CDR3 DNA. A D gene is named only where the DNA matches it firmly. Only some rows state a clone size, as once, few, many or a class for expanded clones.

v_gene: TRBV4-2
d_gene: TRBD1
j_gene: TRBJ1-2
abundance: -
CDR3aa: CASSRTGTNYGYTF
CDR3nt: TGTGCCAGCAGCCGGACAGGGACTAACTATGGCTACACCTTC

v_gene: TRBV7-2
d_gene: -
j_gene: TRBJ1-5
abundance: -
CDR3aa: CASSLQAGATNQPQHF
CDR3nt: TGTGCCAGCAGCTTACAAGCAGGGGCCACTAATCAGCCCCAGCATTTT

v_gene: TRBV2
d_gene: TRBD1
j_gene: TRBJ1-2
abundance: -
CDR3aa: CASRGQGWGYTF
CDR3nt: TGTGCCAGCAGGGGACAGGGATGGGGCTACACCTTC

v_gene: TRBV28
d_gene: -
j_gene: TRBJ1-6
abundance: -
CDR3aa: CASSSPQGPGDSPLHF
CDR3nt: TGTGCCAGCAGTTCTCCACAGGGCCCCGGGGATTCACCCCTCCACTTT

v_gene: TRBV7-2
d_gene: -
j_gene: TRBJ2-7
abundance: -
CDR3aa: CASSSVGMGGYEQYF
CDR3nt: TGTGCCAGCAGCTCTGTAGGGATGGGGGGATACGAGCAGTACTTC

v_gene: TRBV28
d_gene: -
j_gene: TRBJ2-7
abundance: -
CDR3aa: CASGWSGSSYEQYF
CDR3nt: TGTGCCAGCGGTTGGTCAGGCAGCTCCTACGAGCAGTACTTC

v_gene: TRBV30
d_gene: -
j_gene: TRBJ1-6
abundance: once
CDR3aa: CAWSQRSPGGWDSPLHF
CDR3nt: TGTGCCTGGAGCCAAAGGTCCCCGGGAGGTTGGGATTCACCCCTCCACTTT

v_gene: TRBV5-5
d_gene: TRBD2
j_gene: TRBJ2-5
abundance: once
CDR3aa: CASSPGLAGGRQETQYF
CDR3nt: TGTGCCAGCAGCCCTGGACTAGCGGGGGGGCGGCAAGAGACCCAGTACTTC

v_gene: TRBV9
d_gene: TRBD2
j_gene: TRBJ2-3
abundance: -
CDR3aa: CASSVAVAGEAAQYF
CDR3nt: TGTGCCAGCAGCGTAGCGGTAGCGGGGGAGGCAGCGCAGTATTTT

v_gene: TRBV5-1
d_gene: TRBD1
j_gene: TRBJ1-2
abundance: -
CDR3aa: CASSPTGARGGYTF
CDR3nt: TGCGCCAGCAGCCCGACAGGGGCCCGGGGTGGCTACACCTTC

v_gene: TRBV5-1
d_gene: -
j_gene: TRBJ1-4
abundance: -
CDR3aa: CASSPLTETNEKLFF
CDR3nt: TGCGCCAGCAGCCCCCTGACGGAGACTAATGAAAAACTGTTTTTT

v_gene: TRBV5-8
d_gene: TRBD1
j_gene: TRBJ2-5
abundance: few
CDR3aa: CASSPPPDRGVQETQYF
CDR3nt: TGTGCCAGCAGCCCCCCCCCGGACAGGGGTGTCCAAGAGACCCAGTACTTC

v_gene: TRBV14
d_gene: -
j_gene: TRBJ2-2
abundance: -
CDR3aa: CASSQFRGPTNTGELFF
CDR3nt: TGTGCCAGCAGCCAATTCAGGGGACCTACGAACACCGGGGAGCTGTTTTTT

v_gene: TRBV7-3
d_gene: TRBD2
j_gene: TRBJ2-3
abundance: -
CDR3aa: CASSPLLGGGTDTQYF
CDR3nt: TGTGCCAGCAGCCCGTTACTCGGGGGGGGGACAGATACGCAGTATTTT

v_gene: TRBV25-1
d_gene: -
j_gene: TRBJ1-2
abundance: -
CDR3aa: CASSEYNAGRELYGYTF
CDR3nt: TGTGCCAGCAGTGAATATAATGCAGGGAGGGAGCTCTATGGCTACACCTTC

v_gene: TRBV29-1
d_gene: -
j_gene: TRBJ1-5
abundance: -
CDR3aa: CSVEDRRGWRSNQPQHF
CDR3nt: TGCAGCGTTGAAGATCGAAGAGGGTGGAGGTCAAATCAGCCCCAGCATTTT

v_gene: TRBV5-6
d_gene: TRBD1
j_gene: TRBJ2-7
abundance: few
CDR3aa: CASSFRGPEQYF
CDR3nt: TGTGCCAGCAGCTTCAGGGGGCCCGAGCAGTACTTC

v_gene: TRBV13
d_gene: TRBD1
j_gene: TRBJ2-7
abundance: once
CDR3aa: CASSLVGTGLNEQYF
CDR3nt: TGTGCCAGCAGCTTGGTAGGGACAGGACTAAACGAGCAGTACTTC

v_gene: TRBV6-5
d_gene: -
j_gene: TRBJ1-5
abundance: -
CDR3aa: CASSYSRGSNQSQHF
CDR3nt: TGTGCCAGCAGTTACTCCCGGGGAAGCAATCAGTCCCAGCATTTT

v_gene: TRBV11-3
d_gene: -
j_gene: TRBJ2-5
abundance: -
CDR3aa: CASSLTVGGGETQYF
CDR3nt: TGTGCCAGCAGTCTTACAGTGGGAGGAGGCGAGACCCAGTACTTC

v_gene: TRBV4-3
d_gene: -
j_gene: TRBJ1-1
abundance: -
CDR3aa: CASSQTLQGNTEAFF
CDR3nt: TGCGCCAGCAGCCAAACCCTTCAGGGCAACACTGAAGCTTTCTTT

v_gene: TRBV9
d_gene: -
j_gene: TRBJ2-5
abundance: -
CDR3aa: CASSVNGETQYF
CDR3nt: TGTGCCAGCAGCGTAAACGGAGAGACCCAGTACTTC

v_gene: TRBV4-2
d_gene: -
j_gene: TRBJ2-3
abundance: -
CDR3aa: CASSQEARVTDTQYF
CDR3nt: TGTGCCAGCAGCCAAGAGGCGCGGGTCACAGATACGCAGTATTTT

v_gene: TRBV6-6
d_gene: -
j_gene: TRBJ1-2
abundance: -
CDR3aa: CASSYSGRDGYGYTF
CDR3nt: TGTGCCAGCAGTTACTCAGGCAGGGATGGCTATGGCTACACCTTC

v_gene: TRBV5-1
d_gene: TRBD1
j_gene: TRBJ1-1
abundance: -
CDR3aa: CASSPSPGTGAFF
CDR3nt: TGCGCCAGCAGCCCAAGTCCCGGGACAGGAGCTTTCTTT

v_gene: TRBV28
d_gene: -
j_gene: TRBJ1-2
abundance: -
CDR3aa: CASTPGGGGYTF
CDR3nt: TGTGCCAGCACCCCGGGGGGCGGGGGCTACACCTTC

v_gene: TRBV6-1
d_gene: -
j_gene: TRBJ1-3
abundance: -
CDR3aa: CASVFDRDTGNTIYF
CDR3nt: TGTGCCAGCGTATTCGACCGGGACACTGGAAACACCATATATTTT

v_gene: TRBV5-6
d_gene: -
j_gene: TRBJ1-5
abundance: -
CDR3aa: CASSLGQGIGTSNQPQHF
CDR3nt: TGTGCCAGCAGCTTGGGTCAGGGTATAGGGACTAGCAATCAGCCTCAGCATTTT

v_gene: TRBV10-3
d_gene: TRBD2
j_gene: TRBJ2-7
abundance: few
CDR3aa: CATRAGGAGYEQYF
CDR3nt: TGTGCCACAAGGGCGGGGGGGGCAGGCTACGAGCAGTACTTC

v_gene: TRBV5-4
d_gene: -
j_gene: TRBJ2-7
abundance: -
CDR3aa: CASTWDSQSYEQYF
CDR3nt: TGTGCCAGCACCTGGGACTCCCAATCCTACGAGCAGTACTTC

v_gene: TRBV30
d_gene: TRBD1
j_gene: TRBJ1-1
abundance: -
CDR3aa: CAWRRTGSTEAFF
CDR3nt: TGTGCCTGGAGAAGGACAGGGTCCACTGAAGCTTTCTTT

v_gene: TRBV5-4
d_gene: -
j_gene: TRBJ2-7
abundance: -
CDR3aa: CASSLFGSYEQYF
CDR3nt: TGTGCCAGCAGCTTGTTCGGCTCCTACGAGCAGTACTTC

v_gene: TRBV5-1
d_gene: TRBD2
j_gene: TRBJ2-1
abundance: -
CDR3aa: CASSLGSGVSYNEQFF
CDR3nt: TGCGCCAGCAGCTTGGGGAGCGGGGTCTCCTACAATGAGCAGTTCTTC

v_gene: TRBV7-3
d_gene: -
j_gene: TRBJ1-1
abundance: -
CDR3aa: CASSPRGMGTEAFF
CDR3nt: TGTGCCAGCAGCCCCCGGGGGATGGGCACTGAAGCTTTCTTT

v_gene: TRBV7-2
d_gene: -
j_gene: TRBJ1-5
abundance: -
CDR3aa: CASSDGGSNQPQHF
CDR3nt: TGTGCCAGCAGCGACGGGGGAAGCAATCAGCCCCAGCATTTT

v_gene: TRBV6-1
d_gene: TRBD2
j_gene: TRBJ2-1
abundance: few
CDR3aa: CASSETLRGGKNEQFF
CDR3nt: TGTGCCAGCAGTGAAACGTTGCGGGGGGGCAAGAATGAGCAGTTCTTC

v_gene: TRBV7-9
d_gene: -
j_gene: TRBJ2-2
abundance: -
CDR3aa: CASSLYGGLYTGELFF
CDR3nt: TGTGCCAGCAGCTTATACGGCGGACTATACACCGGGGAGCTGTTTTTT

v_gene: TRBV20-1
d_gene: -
j_gene: TRBJ1-1
abundance: few
CDR3aa: CSPLLNTEAFF
CDR3nt: TGCAGTCCACTCCTGAACACTGAAGCTTTCTTT

v_gene: TRBV5-1
d_gene: TRBD1
j_gene: TRBJ2-5
abundance: -
CDR3aa: CASRLKGAQETQYF
CDR3nt: TGCGCCAGCAGACTCAAGGGGGCCCAAGAGACCCAGTACTTC

v_gene: TRBV5-4
d_gene: -
j_gene: TRBJ2-1
abundance: -
CDR3aa: CASSLGQDNEQFF
CDR3nt: TGTGCCAGCAGCTTGGGACAGGACAATGAGCAGTTCTTC

v_gene: TRBV19
d_gene: TRBD1
j_gene: TRBJ1-5
abundance: -
CDR3aa: CASRDRDQPQHF
CDR3nt: TGTGCCAGTAGGGACAGGGATCAGCCCCAGCATTTT

v_gene: TRBV7-6
d_gene: TRBD1
j_gene: TRBJ1-5
abundance: once
CDR3aa: CASSHTGAPNQPQHF
CDR3nt: TGCGCCAGCAGCCACACAGGGGCCCCCAATCAGCCCCAGCATTTT

v_gene: TRBV7-6
d_gene: TRBD2
j_gene: TRBJ2-2
abundance: -
CDR3aa: CASSATLTSGGSGELFF
CDR3nt: TGTGCCAGCAGCGCAACCCTGACTAGCGGGGGGTCCGGGGAGCTGTTTTTT

v_gene: TRBV7-9
d_gene: -
j_gene: TRBJ1-5
abundance: -
CDR3aa: CASSFDGDNQPQHF
CDR3nt: TGTGCCAGCAGCTTCGACGGGGATAACCAGCCCCAGCATTTT

v_gene: TRBV4-2
d_gene: TRBD2
j_gene: TRBJ2-3
abundance: -
CDR3aa: CASSQEGLAGGPTDTQYF
CDR3nt: TGTGCCAGCAGCCAAGAGGGACTAGCGGGGGGGCCAACAGATACGCAGTATTTT

v_gene: TRBV11-2
d_gene: -
j_gene: TRBJ1-1
abundance: -
CDR3aa: CASSQGLLNTEAFF
CDR3nt: TGTGCCAGCAGTCAGGGGTTACTGAACACTGAAGCTTTCTTT

v_gene: TRBV7-2
d_gene: -
j_gene: TRBJ1-2
abundance: -
CDR3aa: CASSLERGGDGYTF
CDR3nt: TGTGCCAGCAGCTTAGAAAGGGGAGGTGATGGCTACACCTTC

v_gene: TRBV7-2
d_gene: TRBD1
j_gene: TRBJ2-2
abundance: -
CDR3aa: CATAPDRVDTGELFF
CDR3nt: TGTGCCACCGCCCCCGACAGGGTGGACACCGGGGAGCTGTTTTTT

v_gene: TRBV28
d_gene: -
j_gene: TRBJ1-2
abundance: once
CDR3aa: CASSLEGLDGYTF
CDR3nt: TGTGCCAGCAGTTTGGAGGGTCTGGATGGCTACACCTTC

v_gene: TRBV5-1
d_gene: TRBD1
j_gene: TRBJ2-4
abundance: -
CDR3aa: CASSLRQGAENIQYF
CDR3nt: TGCGCCAGCAGCCTGAGACAGGGGGCGGAAAACATTCAGTACTTC

v_gene: TRBV27
d_gene: TRBD1
j_gene: TRBJ1-5
abundance: -
CDR3aa: CASSPTGGINQPQHF
CDR3nt: TGTGCCAGCAGTCCAACAGGGGGGATCAATCAGCCCCAGCATTTT

v_gene: TRBV15
d_gene: -
j_gene: TRBJ1-2
abundance: -
CDR3aa: CATSSGYHTDGYTF
CDR3nt: TGTGCCACCAGCTCGGGGTATCACACCGACGGCTACACCTTC

v_gene: TRBV5-6
d_gene: -
j_gene: TRBJ1-2
abundance: once
CDR3aa: CASSPRRADYGYTF
CDR3nt: TGTGCCAGCAGCCCCCGCAGGGCCGATTATGGCTACACCTTC

v_gene: TRBV7-2
d_gene: TRBD2
j_gene: TRBJ2-5
abundance: -
CDR3aa: CASSLGGSGGYQETQYF
CDR3nt: TGTGCCAGCAGCTTAGGCGGTAGCGGGGGATATCAAGAGACCCAGTACTTC

v_gene: TRBV29-1
d_gene: -
j_gene: TRBJ2-7
abundance: -
CDR3aa: CSSQKGTSINPYEQYF
CDR3nt: TGCAGCTCACAAAAAGGGACATCAATAAACCCTTACGAGCAGTACTTC